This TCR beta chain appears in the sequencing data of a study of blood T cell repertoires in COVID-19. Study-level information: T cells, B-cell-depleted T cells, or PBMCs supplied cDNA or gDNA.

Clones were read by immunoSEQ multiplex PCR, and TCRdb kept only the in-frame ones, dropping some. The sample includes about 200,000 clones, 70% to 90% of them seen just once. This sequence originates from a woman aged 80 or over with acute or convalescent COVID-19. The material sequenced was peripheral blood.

Written as DNA, the CDR3 is TGTGCCAGCAGTACCTCCGGGACAGGGGCGTACGAGCAGTACTTC. This encodes CASSTSGTGAYEQYF. The chain is built from TRBV7-3 and TRBJ2-7; TRBD1 aligns across 10 bases. The CDR3 is 15 amino acids. CDR1 is SGHTA and CDR2 is FQGTGA in the germline V gene. V gave up 6 bases and J gave up 4 bases; unmatched junction bases: 9.